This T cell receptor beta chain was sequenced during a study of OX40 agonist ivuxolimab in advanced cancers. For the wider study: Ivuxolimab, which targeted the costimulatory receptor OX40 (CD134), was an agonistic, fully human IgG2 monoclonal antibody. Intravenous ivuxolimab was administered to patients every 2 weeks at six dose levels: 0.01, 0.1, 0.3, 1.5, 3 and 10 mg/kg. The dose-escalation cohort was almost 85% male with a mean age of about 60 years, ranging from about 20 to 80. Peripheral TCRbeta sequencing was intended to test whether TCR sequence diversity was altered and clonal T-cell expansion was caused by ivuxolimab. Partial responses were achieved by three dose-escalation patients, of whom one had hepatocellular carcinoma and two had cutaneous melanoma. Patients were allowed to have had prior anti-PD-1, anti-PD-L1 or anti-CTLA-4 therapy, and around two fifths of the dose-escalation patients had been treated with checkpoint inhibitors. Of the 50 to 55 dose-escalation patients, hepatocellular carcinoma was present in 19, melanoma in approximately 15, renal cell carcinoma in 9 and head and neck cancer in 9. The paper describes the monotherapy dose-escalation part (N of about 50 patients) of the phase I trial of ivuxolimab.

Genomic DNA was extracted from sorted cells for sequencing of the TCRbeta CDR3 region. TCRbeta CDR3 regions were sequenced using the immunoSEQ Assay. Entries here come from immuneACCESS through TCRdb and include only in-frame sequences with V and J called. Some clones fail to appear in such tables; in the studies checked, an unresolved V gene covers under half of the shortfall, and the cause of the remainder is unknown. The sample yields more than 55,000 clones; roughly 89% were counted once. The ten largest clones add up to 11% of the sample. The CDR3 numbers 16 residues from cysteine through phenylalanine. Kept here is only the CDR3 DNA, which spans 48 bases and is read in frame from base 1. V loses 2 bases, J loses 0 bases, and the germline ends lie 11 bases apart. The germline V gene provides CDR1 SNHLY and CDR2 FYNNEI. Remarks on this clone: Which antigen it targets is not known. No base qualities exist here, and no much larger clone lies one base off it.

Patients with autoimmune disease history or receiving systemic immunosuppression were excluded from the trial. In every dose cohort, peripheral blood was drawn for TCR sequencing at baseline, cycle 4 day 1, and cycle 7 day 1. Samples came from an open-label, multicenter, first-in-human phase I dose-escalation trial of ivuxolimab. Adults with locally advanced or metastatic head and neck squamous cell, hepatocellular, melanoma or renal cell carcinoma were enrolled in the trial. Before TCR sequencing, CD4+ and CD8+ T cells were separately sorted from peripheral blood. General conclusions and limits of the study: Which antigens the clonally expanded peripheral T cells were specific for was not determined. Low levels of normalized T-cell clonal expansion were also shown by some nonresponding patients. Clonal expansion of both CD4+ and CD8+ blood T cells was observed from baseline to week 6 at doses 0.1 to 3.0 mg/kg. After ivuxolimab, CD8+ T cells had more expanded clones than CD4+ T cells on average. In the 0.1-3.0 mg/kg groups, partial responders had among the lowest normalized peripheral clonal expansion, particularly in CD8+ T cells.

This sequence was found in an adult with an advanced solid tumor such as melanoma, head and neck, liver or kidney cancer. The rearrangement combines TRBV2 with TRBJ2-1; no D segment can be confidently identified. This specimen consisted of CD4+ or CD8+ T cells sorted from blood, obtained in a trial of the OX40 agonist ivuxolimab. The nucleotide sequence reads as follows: TGTGCCAGCAGTGAAAACTTTGGTAGCTCCTACAATGAGCAGTTCTTC. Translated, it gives CASSENFGSSYNEQFF.